These T cell receptor beta chains were read from a single sample in a study of T cell responses to AZD1222 COVID-19 vaccine. Using immunoSEQ multiplex PCR, the repertoire was profiled, and TCRdb retains in-frame clones only, with some absent. The repertoire holds about 97,000 clones, roughly nine tenths seen once, with 16% in the top ten. Source: peripheral blood, taken on day 0 of AZD1222 vaccination. Receptors originate from an adult in good health. The CDR3 runs from the conserved cysteine through the conserved F or W. D genes are given only for firm matches. For some rows the clone size is stated as once, few or many, or as a class when expanded; others skip it.

>TRBJ2-2|-|TRBV27|-
CASRSRTDAGELFF
TGTGCCAGCAGGAGTAGGACGGACGCCGGGGAGCTGTTTTTT
>TRBJ2-1|-|TRBV5-4|-
CASSSPLTRTYNEQFF
TGTGCCAGCAGCTCCCCACTGACTAGAACCTACAATGAGCAGTTCTTC
>TRBJ1-5|-|TRBV5-5|TRBD1
CASSRGQGQSGQPQHF
TGTGCCAGCAGCCGGGGACAGGGCCAGAGTGGTCAGCCCCAGCATTTT
>TRBJ2-1|-|TRBV7-2|-
CASTGSVYNEQFF
TGTGCCAGCACCGGTAGCGTTTACAATGAGCAGTTCTTC
>TRBJ1-2|-|TRBV2|-
CASSAVNYGYTF
TGTGCCAGCAGTGCGGTTAACTATGGCTACACCTTC
>TRBJ2-7|-|TRBV28|-
CASSPPMTYEQYF
TGTGCCAGCAGTCCCCCGATGACCTACGAGCAGTACTTC
>TRBJ1-1|-|TRBV12-3/TRBV12-4|-
CASSLKGRTEAFF
TGTGCCAGCAGTTTAAAGGGGCGAACTGAAGCTTTCTTT
>TRBJ1-1|-|TRBV2|-
CASSGDQGFGDEAFF
TGTGCCAGCAGCGGAGATCAAGGTTTCGGGGATGAAGCTTTCTTT
>TRBJ1-5|-|TRBV6-1|-
CASSEWGLGQPQHF
TGTGCCAGCAGTGAATGGGGGCTTGGGCAGCCCCAGCATTTT
>TRBJ1-1|-|TRBV7-9|TRBD1
CASSDGTVLNTEAFF
TGTGCCAGCAGCGACGGGACAGTTTTAAACACTGAAGCTTTCTTT
>TRBJ2-3|-|TRBV9|TRBD2
CASSSAGGADTQYF
TGTGCCAGCAGCTCCGCGGGGGGGGCGGATACGCAGTATTTT
>TRBJ1-3|-|TRBV7-9|TRBD1
CASSPQQGAGNTIYF
TGTGCCAGCAGCCCGCAACAGGGGGCTGGAAACACCATATATTTT
>TRBJ1-1|-|TRBV5-1|TRBD1
CASSFGPGGTEAFF
TGCGCCAGCAGCTTTGGTCCAGGGGGCACTGAAGCTTTCTTT
>TRBJ2-2|-|TRBV4-2|-
CASDPTGRGTGELFF
TGTGCCAGCGATCCCACGGGTAGGGGCACCGGGGAGCTGTTTTTT
>TRBJ1-2|-|TRBV28|-
CASSIRNRDYGYTF
TGTGCCAGCAGTATAAGGAACAGGGACTATGGCTACACCTTC
>TRBJ2-7|-|TRBV18|-
CASSPAPSYAYEQYF
TGTGCCAGCTCACCGGCCCCCTCTTACGCCTACGAGCAGTACTTC
>TRBJ2-7|-|TRBV12-3/TRBV12-4|-
CASNVVGSEQYF
TGTGCCAGCAATGTGGTGGGGTCCGAGCAGTACTTC
>TRBJ2-5|-|TRBV18|TRBD2
CASSPYSSGSKETQYF
TGTGCCAGCTCACCATACTCTAGCGGGAGCAAGGAGACCCAGTACTTC
>TRBJ2-3|-|TRBV11-2|-
CASSLDQNSRVDTQYF
TGTGCCAGCAGCTTAGATCAAAATTCGAGGGTTGATACGCAGTATTTT
>TRBJ1-2|-|TRBV10-3|-
CAISELAGFAGGYTF
TGTGCCATCAGTGAATTGGCAGGGTTCGCGGGGGGCTACACCTTC
>TRBJ2-7|-|TRBV19|-
CASSPRGIAGSYEQYF
TGTGCCAGTAGTCCCAGGGGGATAGCGGGTTCCTACGAGCAGTACTTC
>TRBJ1-4|-|TRBV7-3|-
CASSTRKEKLFF
TGTGCCAGCAGCACCCGGAAGGAAAAACTGTTTTTT
>TRBJ1-3|-|TRBV6-1|-
CASSEVSDGLSSGNTIYF
TGTGCCAGCAGTGAAGTGTCTGATGGCCTAAGCTCTGGAAACACCATATATTTT
>TRBJ2-7|-|TRBV29-1|-
CSSRDTAYEQYF
TGCAGCTCCCGGGACACGGCGTACGAGCAGTACTTC
>TRBJ2-7|-|TRBV27|-
CASSFIGDEQYF
TGTGCCAGCAGTTTTATAGGGGACGAGCAGTACTTC
>TRBJ2-4|-|TRBV2|TRBD1
CATQSGQKNIQYF
TGTGCCACACAATCGGGACAGAAAAACATTCAGTACTTC
>TRBJ2-7|few|TRBV16|TRBD2
CASSQGYKTSGSSYEQYF
TGTGCCAGCAGCCAGGGTTATAAAACTAGCGGGAGCAGCTACGAGCAGTACTTC
>TRBJ1-1|-|TRBV7-8|-
CASSLARRRTEAFF
TGTGCCAGCAGCTTAGCGCGGAGGCGCACTGAAGCTTTCTTT
>TRBJ1-2|-|TRBV5-5|-
CASSIEGTGGYTF
TGTGCCAGCAGCATCGAAGGGACGGGGGGCTACACCTTC
>TRBJ1-2|-|TRBV12-5|-
CASAQTLGYTF
TGTGCTAGTGCCCAGACACTAGGCTACACCTTC
>TRBJ1-2|few|TRBV5-1|TRBD1
CASSADRGQDGYTF
TGCGCCAGCAGCGCGGACAGGGGGCAGGATGGCTACACCTTC
>TRBJ2-2|-|TRBV5-8|TRBD2
CASRLLAGSNTGELFF
TGTGCCAGCAGATTACTAGCGGGCTCGAACACCGGGGAGCTGTTTTTT
>TRBJ2-7|-|TRBV5-1|-
CASSSLPLTLNIGLGSYEQYF
TGCGCCAGCAGCTCCCTCCCCCTGACATTGAATATCGGTCTCGGTTCCTACGAGCAGTACTTC
>TRBJ2-7|once|TRBV5-1|TRBD2
CASSRSGSVYEQYF
TGCGCCAGCAGCAGAAGCGGGAGTGTATACGAGCAGTACTTC
>TRBJ1-5|once|TRBV19|-
CASSISGGGQPQHF
TGTGCCAGTAGTATATCTGGGGGTGGTCAGCCCCAGCATTTT
>TRBJ1-1|-|TRBV7-9|-
CASTLGSTEAFF
TGTGCCAGCACCCTCGGGAGCACTGAAGCTTTCTTT
>TRBJ1-5|few|TRBV28|TRBD1
CASSTGQGSSSDLYQPQHF
TGTGCCAGCAGTACGGGACAGGGGTCCTCTAGCGACCTTTATCAGCCCCAGCATTTT
>TRBJ2-1|-|TRBV7-8|TRBD1
CASSLQVARDRQFF
TGTGCCAGCAGCTTACAAGTAGCCCGGGACAGGCAGTTCTTC
>TRBJ2-2|-|TRBV18|TRBD1
CASSFIGTGHTGELFF
TGTGCCAGCTCATTTATTGGGACAGGTCACACCGGGGAGCTGTTTTTT
>TRBJ2-1|-|TRBV10-3|TRBD2
CAISDPRELAGGSEQFF
TGTGCCATCAGTGACCCTCGGGAGCTAGCGGGAGGATCTGAGCAGTTCTTC
>TRBJ1-2|-|TRBV7-8|TRBD1
CATRPASGQGALNYGYTF
TGTGCCACCAGACCTGCGTCGGGACAGGGGGCCTTGAACTATGGCTACACCTTC
>TRBJ1-4|-|TRBV7-2|-
CASSPLGTANEKLFF
TGTGCCAGCAGCCCGCTCGGTACAGCTAATGAAAAACTGTTTTTT
>TRBJ1-2|-|TRBV29-1|TRBD1
CSASGTGNGYTF
TGCAGCGCCTCCGGGACAGGCAATGGCTACACCTTC
>TRBJ1-2|-|TRBV10-1|-
CASSEGQNYGYTF
TGCGCCAGCAGTGAAGGTCAGAACTATGGCTACACCTTC
>TRBJ2-7|-|TRBV6-5|-
CASSPSGSNEQYF
TGTGCCAGCAGTCCCTCCGGGAGTAACGAGCAGTACTTC
>TRBJ2-1|-|TRBV12-3/TRBV12-4|-
CARVSLSDNEQFF
TGTGCCAGGGTATCGTTGTCGGACAATGAGCAGTTCTTC
>TRBJ1-4|-|TRBV19|-
CASRTGTNGEKLFF
TGTGCCAGTAGGACCGGGACCAACGGCGAAAAACTGTTTTTT
>TRBJ2-5|-|TRBV11-2|TRBD2
CASSLNWASGQETQYF
TGTGCCAGCAGCTTAAATTGGGCTAGCGGACAAGAGACCCAGTACTTC
>TRBJ1-6|-|TRBV10-1|TRBD1
CASSRGQNSPLHF
TGCGCCAGCAGTAGGGGGCAGAATTCACCCCTCCACTTT
>TRBJ2-3|-|TRBV6-5|-
CASSRSGRGADTQYF
TGTGCCAGCAGTCGCAGCGGGCGAGGAGCAGATACGCAGTATTTT